This TCR beta chain stems from a study of blood T cell repertoires in COVID-19. V dropped 2 bases and J dropped 7 bases, with 11 bases sitting between them. The germline V gene has CDR1 KGHSH and CDR2 LQKENI. CDR3 length equals 13 residues. TCRdb keeps only in-frame clones here, not all; method: immunoSEQ multiplex PCR. The sample holds 210,000 or so clones; around 86% are singletons and the top ten take around 9%. This sequence originates from a woman in her forties or fifties with acute COVID-19. The rearrangement uses TRBV18 and TRBJ1-1; D might be TRBD1 (6 bases). Sequencing was performed on PBMCs or T cells enriched from blood (not recorded which). The CDR3 DNA follows: TGTGCCAGCTCACCAGGACAGAATATTGAAGCTTTCTTT. It translates to CASSPGQNIEAFF.